This T cell receptor beta chain was captured by sequencing in a study of spatial heterogeneity in lung cancer. Study-wide findings and caveats: Counts of expanded intratumoral alpha and beta TCRs tracked tumor mutation counts.

By sample fraction, this clonotype is medium-sized. Its specificity is unknown. Within a library made for alpha chains, this beta chain is off target, and its count is uninformative. From the 5' RACE reads, TCRdb called clonotypes with MiXCR, one entry per CDR3 protein. The sample records roughly 6,000 distinct CDR3 sequences, about 14% being singletons. Time point meaning: sample taken at primary tumor resection. CDR1 and CDR2 (germline): SGDLS, YYNGEE. Germline trimming cut 4 bases from V and 2 bases from J; bases unmatched to any gene: 6. This CDR3 region has 16 residues. The sample consisted of lung tumor tissue, taken at surgery. This receptor was obtained from a male donor with early-stage non-small cell lung cancer. The rearrangement links TRBV9 to TRBJ1-3; TRBD1 matches at 10 bases. The CDR3 DNA is TGTGCCAGCAGCCCAACAGGGACAGGGGCTGGAAACACCATATATTTT. Amino acids: CASSPTGTGAGNTIYF.